One sample yielded the 30 T cell receptor beta chains listed below, sequenced in a study of cytomegalovirus exposure and HLA in healthy donors. 60 Vbeta and 13 Jbeta primers were used in PCR. Produced via immunoSEQ multiplex PCR; TCRdb's table is partial and in-frame only. The repertoire holds 150,000 to 200,000 clones, with around four fifths as singletons. Sample: PBMCs. The receptors come from a man younger than 35 in good health and CMV-seronegative.

The chain employs TRBV28 and TRBJ2-2; D is ambiguous. V was shortened by 4 bases and J by 6 bases, with 9 bases between the two germline ends. The CDR3 totals 13 residues. Germline V gene lookup returns CDR1 MDHEN and CDR2 SYDVKM. The CDR3 is CASSSADSGELFF. The CDR3 DNA follows: TGTGCCAGCAGTTCCGCGGATTCCGGGGAGCTGTTTTTT.

This rearrangement joins TRBV29-1 to TRBJ2-6; 7 bases fit TRBD1. This CDR3 is built from 17 residues. Germline V lookup: CDR1 SQVTM, CDR2 ANQGSEA. The V segment lost 4 bases and the J segment 1 base; nucleotides outside the gene matches: 10. The chain's CDR3 is CSVGEQGRLSGANVLTF. The CDR3 DNA follows: TGCAGCGTTGGAGAACAGGGGAGACTGTCTGGGGCCAACGTCCTGACTTTC.

This clone was observed a few times. The rearrangement joins TRBV5-1 to TRBJ1-2, with 9 nucleotides matching TRBD1. This CDR3 spans 16 amino acids. Germline lookup yields CDR1 SGHRS and CDR2 YFSETQ. The V and J ends lost 2 bases and 6 bases, in that order; junction bases with no gene match: 11. The CDR3, as DNA: TGCGCCAGCAGCTTCAATCCCGGGACAGGGAACCATGGCTACACCTTC. This codes for CASSFNPGTGNHGYTF.

V gene TRBV5-1 combines with J gene TRBJ1-2; TRBD1 is a possible D gene (5 bases). V gave up 0 bases and J gave up 4 bases, with 10 bases separating them. The germline V gene encodes CDR1 SGHRS and CDR2 YFSETQ. CDR3 length: 14 residues. The CDR3 DNA reads TGCGCCAGCAGCTTGGGACAGAGCATCTATGGCTACACCTTC. This codes for CASSLGQSIYGYTF.

The chain carries TRBV9 and TRBJ1-5; no clear D gene. Trimming pared 3 bases from V and 0 bases from J, leaving 4 bases between. The CDR3 is 13 amino acids. Germline CDR1 reads SGDLS; CDR2 reads YYNGEE. The CDR3 is CASSALSNQPQHF. CDR3 DNA: TGTGCCAGCAGCGCCCTTAGCAATCAGCCCCAGCATTTT.

Turning to this clone: Germline is not matched at one junction end, which may reflect a read error. The V and J genes are TRBV11-1 and TRBJ2-7, with TRBD2 as a possible D gene (6 bases). The CDR3 length is 15 residues. Germline lookup yields CDR1 SGHAT and CDR2 FQDESV (reference sequence). CDR3 in amino acids: CASSTTMEGSYERYF. The CDR3 DNA reads as TGTGCCAGCAGCACCACCATGGAGGGCTCCTACGAGCGGTACTTC.

V usage is TRBV27 and J usage is TRBJ1-1; TRBD1 might be the D (5 bases). Germline V gives CDR1 MNHEY, CDR2 SMNVEV (reference sequence). V was shortened by 4 bases and J by 5 bases, with 14 bases between the two germline ends. This CDR3 is built from 14 residues. The chain's CDR3 is CASSWGVGGTEAFF. The CDR3 DNA reads as TGTGCCAGCAGTTGGGGCGTGGGTGGGACTGAAGCTTTCTTT.

This clone was seen once. The CDR3 DNA is TGTGCCACTGGCAGCCTGGGACAGAACACTGAAGCTTTCTTT. This gives the protein CATGSLGQNTEAFF. The J gene is TRBJ1-1, the V gene TRBV27; D perhaps matches TRBD1 (6 bases). The V gene lost 10 bases and the J gene lost 1 base, with 16 bases spanning the gap. CDR1 is MNHEY and CDR2 is SMNVEV in the germline V gene (reference sequence). The CDR3 consists of 14 residues.

The chain recombines TRBV10-3 with TRBJ1-5; D is uncertain. Trimming cost V 0 bases and J 2 bases, with 14 bases left between them. The germline CDR1 and CDR2 sequences are ENHRY and SYGVKD. This CDR3 is 17 amino acids long. The CDR3 region is CAISESAGDRGNQPQHF. The DNA of the CDR3 is TGTGCCATCAGTGAGTCAGCCGGGGATAGGGGCAATCAGCCCCAGCATTTT.

The J gene is TRBJ2-7, the V gene TRBV10-3; TRBD2 agrees at 8 bases. Trimming at V came to 8 bases and at J to 4 bases, leaving 7 bases not matched to a gene. CDR1 and CDR2 from the germline V gene are ENHRY and SYGVKD. The CDR3 runs 13 residues. The CDR3 reads CAIRGGAGYEQYF. The CDR3 coding sequence is TGTGCCATCCGGGGGGGGGCGGGGTACGAGCAGTACTTC.

The gene calls are TRBV9 and TRBJ2-7; D may be TRBD2 (7 bases). The V end was cut by 0 bases, the J end by 2 bases, with 12 bases between. Germline V gives CDR1 SGDLS, CDR2 YYNGEE. This CDR3 spans 15 amino acids. CDR3 sequence reads: CASSVAAGATYEQYF. CDR3 coding DNA: TGTGCCAGCAGCGTAGCTGCGGGGGCTACCTACGAGCAGTACTTC.

The V and J genes are TRBV5-1 and TRBJ2-3; 8 bases agree with TRBD2. The germline CDR1 and CDR2 sequences are SGHRS and YFSETQ. V gave up 0 bases and J gave up 1 base; unmatched junction bases: 1. This CDR3 has 15 residues. CDR3 loop: CASSLGSGGTDTQYF. The CDR3 DNA is TGCGCCAGCAGCTTGGGTAGCGGGGGCACAGATACGCAGTATTTT.

The chain joins TRBV6-1 to TRBJ2-3; 12 bases align to TRBD1. CDR1 MNHNS and CDR2 SASEGT come from the germline V gene. The CDR3 covers 19 residues. J lost 1 base, V lost 4 bases, and 12 bases had no gene match. The CDR3 DNA sequence: TGTGCCAGCAGTGCCTCCGGGACAGGGGGCTTCATTGGCACAGATACGCAGTATTTT. As protein: CASSASGTGGFIGTDTQYF.

V gene TRBV5-5 combines with J gene TRBJ1-2, with D possibly TRBD1 on 6 matching bases. Trimming took off 4 bases at V and 8 bases at J, with 18 bases between the two ends. The germline V gene has CDR1 SGHKS and CDR2 YYEKEE (reference sequence). The CDR3 sequence is 14 residues long. The CDR3 reads CASSPDGTTRGYTF. In nucleotides, the CDR3 is TGTGCCAGCAGCCCTGACGGGACAACGCGGGGCTACACCTTC.

This clone has just a few counts. The V call is TRBV9, the J call TRBJ1-2, with D unclear. V lost 0 bases and J 7 bases, leaving 10 bases between the germline ends. The CDR3 consists of 13 residues. CDR1 is SGDLS and CDR2 is YYNGEE in the germline V gene. The CDR3 spells CASSVGTVAGYTF. For the CDR3, the DNA is TGTGCCAGCAGCGTAGGTACAGTTGCTGGCTACACCTTC.

The J gene is TRBJ1-2, the V gene TRBV6-5; possible D gene TRBD1, 6 bases. The V end was cut by 7 bases, the J end by 4 bases, with 19 bases between. The CDR3 runs to 15 residues. CDR1 is MNHEY, CDR2 SVGAGI, per germline. CDR3 DNA: TGTGCCAGCACCCGGACAGCCTCACCCCTCTATGGCTACACCTTC. Its translation: CASTRTASPLYGYTF.

This chain connects TRBV4-3 to TRBJ2-3; 10 bases are a match to TRBD1. Germline CDR1 LGHNA, CDR2 YSLEER. This CDR3 has 16 amino acids. V lost 0 bases, J lost 3 bases, and 3 bases stayed unmatched. CDR3 nucleotides: TGCGCCAGCAGCCAAGAGCGGACAGGGGGTACAGATACGCAGTATTTT. It yields the protein CASSQERTGGTDTQYF.

This chain joins TRBV10-3 and TRBJ2-1; tentatively, D is TRBD2 (6 bases). Germline CDR1 reads ENHRY; CDR2 reads SYGVKD. This CDR3 is built from 16 residues. Trimming took 1 base from V and 0 from J, leaving 10 bases between them. The DNA for the CDR3 is TGTGCCATCAGTGAGTTTGCGGGGCCCTCCTACAATGAGCAGTTCTTC. The encoded protein is CAISEFAGPSYNEQFF.

In its sample, this clone was seen once. This chain links TRBV6-1 with TRBJ1-6, with D tentatively TRBD1 (5 bases). Trimming cost V 8 bases and J 6 bases, with 11 bases left between them. The CDR3 has 13 residues. CDR1 is MNHNS and CDR2 is SASEGT in the germline V gene. Here the CDR3 DNA reads TGTGCCAGCGGGGGGAGGGGTAATTCACCCCTCCACTTT. Its translation: CASGGRGNSPLHF.

The V call is TRBV13, the J call TRBJ2-3; 11 bases align to TRBD2. CDR1 is PRHDT, CDR2 FYEKMQ, per germline (reference sequence). The CDR3 is 20 amino acids. V lost 0 bases to trimming and J lost 0 bases; unmatched junction nucleotides: 11. This chain's CDR3 is CASSLGLSPSGRRSTDTQYF. CDR3 in DNA: TGTGCCAGCAGCTTAGGCCTGTCTCCTAGCGGGAGGAGGAGCACAGATACGCAGTATTTT.

V and J are TRBV4-1 and TRBJ2-5, with 8 positions matching TRBD1. CDR1 and CDR2 (germline): MGHRA, YSYEKL. The CDR3 extends over 15 amino acids. J gave up 2 bases and V 4 bases, and 6 bases lay outside the gene matches. The CDR3 nucleotides are TGCGCCAGCAGCCGCTCGGGACAGGATCAAGAGACCCAGTACTTC. Amino acids: CASSRSGQDQETQYF.

This sequence joins TRBV28 and TRBJ2-3, with D possibly being TRBD2 (5 bases). Trimming removed 3 bases from V and 0 bases from J, with 7 bases in between. The CDR3 covers 14 residues. CDR1 and CDR2 (germline): MDHEN, SYDVKM. DNA of the CDR3: TGTGCCAGCAGTTTTAGCGCTAGCACAGATACGCAGTATTTT. Its translation: CASSFSASTDTQYF. Based on the CDR3 plus reference TRBV28 and TRBJ2-3, the full variable domain is DVKVTQSSRYLVKRTGEKVFLECVQDMDHENMFWYRQDPGLGLRLIYFSYDVKMKEKGDIPEGYSVSREKKERFSLILESASTNQTSMYLCASSFSASTDTQYFGPGTRLTVL.

This clone was seen a few times. The chain joins TRBV19 to TRBJ2-7; 8 bases line up with TRBD1. The CDR3 contains 13 residues. Germline loops: CDR1 LNHDA, CDR2 SQIVND (reference sequence). J was trimmed by 7 bases and V by 7 bases; bases with no gene match: 9. CDR3 DNA sequence: TGTGCCAGTACAGGGGGCCACCTCTCTGAGCAGTACTTC. Translation: CASTGGHLSEQYF.

The chain links TRBV7-6 to TRBJ2-5, with D possibly being TRBD2 (6 bases). The germline CDR1 and CDR2 sequences are SGHVS and FNYEAQ. Trimming left V 2 bases short and J 9 bases short, with 10 bases between. The CDR3 extends over 12 amino acids. The CDR3 loop reads CASSLPGEAQYF. CDR3 DNA: TGTGCCAGCAGCTTACCCGGGGAGGCCCAGTACTTC.

This clone was seen a few times. The V and J genes are TRBV7-9 and TRBJ2-1; TRBD2 agrees at 10 bases. This CDR3 has 17 residues. Germline CDR1 SEHNR, CDR2 FQNEAQ (reference sequence). The V segment lost 0 bases and the J segment 10 bases; nucleotides outside the gene matches: 12. CDR3 coding DNA: TGTGCCAGCAGCTTAGCGCGGGGGACTAGCGCGCTCATGGAGCAGTTCTTC. Its translation is CASSLARGTSALMEQFF.

The chain carries TRBV28 and TRBJ1-2; D may be TRBD1 (5 bases). Germline-derived CDR1 and CDR2 are MDHEN and SYDVKM. The CDR3 spans 14 residues. The V and J ends lost 2 bases and 5 bases respectively, with 12 bases between them. CDR3 in DNA: TGTGCCAGCAGTTTACAGGGCGCTCGATATGGCTACACCTTC. Translating gives CASSLQGARYGYTF.

This chain connects TRBV9 to TRBJ1-5, with 9 positions matching TRBD1. This CDR3 region has 15 residues. Trimming at V came to 0 bases and at J to 5 bases, leaving 3 bases not matched to a gene. Per the germline V gene, CDR1 is SGDLS and CDR2 is YYNGEE. In DNA, the CDR3 is TGTGCCAGCAGCGTAGAGGACAGGGGCGATCAGCCCCAGCATTTT. Amino acid sequence: CASSVEDRGDQPQHF. Combining the CDR3 with reference TRBV9 and TRBJ1-5 gives the whole variable domain DSGVTQTPKHLITATGQRVTLRCSPRSGDLSVYWYQQSLDQGLQFLIQYYNGEERAKGNILERFSAQQFPDLHSELNLSSLELGDSALYFCASSVEDRGDQPQHFGDGTRLSIL.

The chain employs TRBV28 and TRBJ2-1; TRBD2 agrees at 11 bases. From germline, CDR1 is MDHEN and CDR2 SYDVKM. The CDR3 totals 16 residues. V was pared by 5 bases and J by 4 bases, with 7 bases of the junction left unmatched. The CDR3 spells CASSPRLAGRYNEQFF. The CDR3 nucleotides read TGTGCCAGCAGTCCGCGACTAGCGGGGAGATACAATGAGCAGTTCTTC.

This clone was seen just once. In DNA form, the CDR3 reads TGTGCCAGCAGCCAAGATATGCAGGGAACAGATACGCAGTATTTT. Its translation is CASSQDMQGTDTQYF. This chain uses TRBV14 with TRBJ2-3; weak D call: TRBD1 (5 bases). CDR1 is SGHDN and CDR2 is FVKESK in the germline V gene. The CDR3 totals 15 residues. Trimming removed 0 bases from V and 3 bases from J, with 10 bases in between.

The J gene is TRBJ1-2, the V gene TRBV12-5, with no clear D. V lost 1 base and J 8 bases, leaving 8 bases between the germline ends. This CDR3 has 12 residues. The germline V gene has CDR1 LGHNT and CDR2 FRNRAP. CDR3 nucleotides: TGTGCTAGTGGTTTGGAATCTATGGGCTACACCTTC. Encoded protein: CASGLESMGYTF.